The 6 T cell receptor beta chains listed next were all sequenced from one sample in a study of cytomegalovirus exposure and HLA in healthy donors. The PCR used 60 Vbeta and 13 Jbeta primers. The repertoire was sequenced with immunoSEQ multiplex PCR; TCRdb's copy has only in-frame clones and lacks some. The profile shows some 140,000 clones, 76% of them singletons. Sequencing input: PBMCs. These receptors were taken from a middle-aged man in good health and CMV-seronegative.

The chain has TRBV18 and TRBJ2-2; 12 bases line up with TRBD2. The CDR3 runs to 16 residues. Losses at the gene ends were 3 bases for V and 4 bases for J; bases not matched to a gene: 3. CDR1 is KGHSH and CDR2 is LQKENI in the germline V gene. Here the CDR3 DNA reads TGTGCCAGCTCACCTTGGACTAGCGGGATCACCGGGGAGCTGTTTTTT. It translates to CASSPWTSGITGELFF. Using reference TRBV18 and TRBJ2-2 for the parts outside the CDR3, the full variable domain is NAGVMQNPRHLVRRRGQEARLRCSPMKGHSHVYWYRQLPEEGLKFMVYLQKENIIDESGMPKERFSAEFPKEGPSILRIQQVVRGDSAAYFCASSPWTSGITGELFFGEGSRLTVL.

The chain employs TRBV19 and TRBJ2-7, with D perhaps TRBD1 (6 bases). Germline values: CDR1 LNHDA, CDR2 SQIVND (reference sequence). V lost 8 bases and J lost 0, with 14 bases in between. The CDR3 has 14 amino acids. CDR3 amino acids: CASQPGHNSYEQYF. For the CDR3, the DNA is TGTGCCAGTCAACCGGGACATAACTCCTACGAGCAGTACTTC.

The chain combines TRBV14 with TRBJ1-5; 8 bases align to TRBD1. After removal of 4 bases from V and 7 bases from J, the junction contained 6 bases not matched to a gene. The CDR3 runs to 14 residues. Germline values: CDR1 SGHDN, CDR2 FVKESK. CDR3 in amino acids: CASSLPGGGQPQHF. The DNA of the CDR3 is TGTGCCAGCAGCCTGCCAGGGGGCGGGCAGCCCCAGCATTTT.

The chain uses TRBV5-6 and TRBJ2-7; D might be TRBD1 (5 bases). This CDR3 region has 14 residues. The V gene's germline CDR1 is SGHDT and CDR2 YYEEEE. The V and J ends lost 3 bases and 0 bases respectively, with 10 bases between them. The CDR3 region has the DNA TGTGCCAGCAGCTATGACAGTGTCTCCTACGAGCAGTACTTC. Encoded protein: CASSYDSVSYEQYF.

V gene TRBV9 combines with J gene TRBJ2-5; 8 nucleotides match TRBD2. The DNA end lines up better with TRBJ2-7; the J call may be wrong. CDR1 SGDLS and CDR2 YYNGEE come from the germline V gene. The CDR3 runs to 15 residues. CDR3 protein: CASSPRSSGSYEQYF. Here the CDR3 DNA reads TGTGCCAGCAGCCCCCGCTCGAGCGGGAGTTACGAGCAGTACTTC.

This rearrangement joins TRBV19 to TRBJ2-7; D remains ambiguous. The germline V and J ends were trimmed by 1 base and 2 bases, with 9 bases remaining between them. The CDR3 extends over 14 amino acids. CDR1 LNHDA and CDR2 SQIVND come from the germline V gene (reference sequence). Here the CDR3 reads CASSIGRTPYEQYF. CDR3 sequence (DNA): TGTGCCAGTAGTATAGGTCGCACTCCCTACGAGCAGTACTTC.